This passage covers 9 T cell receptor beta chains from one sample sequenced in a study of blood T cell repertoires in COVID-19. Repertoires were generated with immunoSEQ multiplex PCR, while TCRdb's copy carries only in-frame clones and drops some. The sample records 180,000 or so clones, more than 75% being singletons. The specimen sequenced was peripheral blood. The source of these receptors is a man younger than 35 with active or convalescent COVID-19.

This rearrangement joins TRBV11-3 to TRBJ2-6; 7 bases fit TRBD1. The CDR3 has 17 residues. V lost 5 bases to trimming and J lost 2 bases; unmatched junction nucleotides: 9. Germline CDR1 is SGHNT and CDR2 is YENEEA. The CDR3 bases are TGTGCCAGCAGCCAGGGGACAGTTCTTACTGGGGCCAACGTCCTGACTTTC. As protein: CASSQGTVLTGANVLTF.

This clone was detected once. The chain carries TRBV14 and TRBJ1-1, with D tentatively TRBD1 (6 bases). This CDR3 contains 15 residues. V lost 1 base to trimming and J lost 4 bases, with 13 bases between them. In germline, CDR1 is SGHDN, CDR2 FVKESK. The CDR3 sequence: CASSQGWGQGTEAFF. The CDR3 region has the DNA TGTGCCAGCAGCCAAGGATGGGGGCAAGGCACTGAAGCTTTCTTT.

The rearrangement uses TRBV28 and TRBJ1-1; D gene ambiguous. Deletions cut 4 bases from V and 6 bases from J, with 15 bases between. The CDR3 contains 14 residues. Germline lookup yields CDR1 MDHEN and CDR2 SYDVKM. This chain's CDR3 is CASSSAGLASEAFF. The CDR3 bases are TGTGCCAGCAGTTCTGCGGGTCTGGCTTCTGAAGCTTTCTTT.

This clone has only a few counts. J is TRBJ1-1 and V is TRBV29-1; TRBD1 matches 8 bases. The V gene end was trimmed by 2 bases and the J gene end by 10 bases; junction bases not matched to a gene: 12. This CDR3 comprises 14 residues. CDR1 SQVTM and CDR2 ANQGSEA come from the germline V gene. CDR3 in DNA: TGCAGCGTTGAAAGGGACAGGCTGTCCCCTGGAGCTTTCTTT. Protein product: CSVERDRLSPGAFF.

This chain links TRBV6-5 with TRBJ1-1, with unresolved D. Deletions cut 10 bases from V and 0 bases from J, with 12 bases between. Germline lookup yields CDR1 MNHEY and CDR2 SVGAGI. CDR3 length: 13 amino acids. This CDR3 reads CATYFLLNTEAFF. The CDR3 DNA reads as TGTGCCACCTATTTTCTACTGAACACTGAAGCTTTCTTT.

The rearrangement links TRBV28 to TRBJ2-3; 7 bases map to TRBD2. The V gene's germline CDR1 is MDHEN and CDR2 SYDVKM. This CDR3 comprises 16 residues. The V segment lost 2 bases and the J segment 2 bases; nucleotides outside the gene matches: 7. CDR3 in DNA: TGTGCCAGCAGTTTACCGACTAGCACCTTCACAGATACGCAGTATTTT. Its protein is CASSLPTSTFTDTQYF.

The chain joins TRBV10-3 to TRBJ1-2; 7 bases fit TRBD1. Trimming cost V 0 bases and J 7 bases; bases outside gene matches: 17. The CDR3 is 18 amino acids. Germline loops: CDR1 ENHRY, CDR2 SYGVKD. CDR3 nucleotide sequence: TGTGCCATCAGTGAGTCGCGATCGGGCGGGCAGGGGGAAGGTGGCTACACCTTC. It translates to CAISESRSGGQGEGGYTF.

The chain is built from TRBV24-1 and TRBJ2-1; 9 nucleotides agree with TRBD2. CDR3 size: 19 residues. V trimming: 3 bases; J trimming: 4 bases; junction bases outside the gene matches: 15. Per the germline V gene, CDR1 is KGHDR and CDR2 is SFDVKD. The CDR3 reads CATSDGMTSGSRIYNEQFF. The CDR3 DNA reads TGTGCCACCAGTGATGGGATGACTAGCGGATCGAGAATATACAATGAGCAGTTCTTC.

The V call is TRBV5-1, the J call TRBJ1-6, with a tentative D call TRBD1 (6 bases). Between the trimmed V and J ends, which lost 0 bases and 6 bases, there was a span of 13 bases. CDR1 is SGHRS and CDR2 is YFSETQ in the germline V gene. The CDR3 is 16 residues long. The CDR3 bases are TGCGCCAGCAGCTTGGACCCAGGGACACTTAATTCACCCCTCCACTTT. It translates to CASSLDPGTLNSPLHF.